The 32 T cell receptor beta chains in this list originate from one sample, sequenced in a study of Graves' ophthalmopathy and Graves' hyperthyroidism. The authors amplified TCR beta CDR3 regions from RNA transcripts. An opening RT-PCR round employed HTBI primers and preceded a second-round multiplex PCR. TCRdb reprocessed the multiplex PCR reads via MiXCR and lists one record per CDR3 protein. This sample has 15,000 to 20,000 distinct CDR3 sequences, with 45% to 55% found just once. The sample taken for sequencing was peripheral blood. Source of these receptors: a woman between 40 and 50 years old with stable Graves' hyperthyroidism.

The V gene is TRBV13, the J gene TRBJ1-1, with D unresolved. The CDR3 spans 13 residues. CDR1 is PRHDT and CDR2 is FYEKMQ in the germline V gene (reference sequence). The V and J ends lost 2 bases and 1 base respectively, with 5 bases between them. The CDR3 DNA sequence: TGTGCCAGCAGCTTACAACAGAACACTGAAGCTTTCTTT. Amino acid sequence: CASSLQQNTEAFF.

This clonotype has a count of ten or more. The rearrangement links TRBV7-9 to TRBJ2-4; D unresolved. The CDR3 covers 13 residues. Trimming cost V 6 bases and J 6 bases, with 12 bases left between them. Germline CDR1 reads SEHNR; CDR2 reads FQNEAQ (reference sequence). The CDR3 DNA reads TGTGCCAGCAGTCCCCCCCCGGGAAACATTCAGTACTTC. This encodes CASSPPPGNIQYF.

The chain has TRBV12-3 or TRBV12-4 and TRBJ2-1, with TRBD2 identical over 8 bases. CDR3 size: 13 residues. Germline trimming cut 7 bases from V and 8 bases from J; bases unmatched to any gene: 7. CDR3 sequence: CASTAREGDEQFF. In nucleotides, the CDR3 is TGTGCCAGCACCGCCCGGGAGGGCGATGAGCAGTTCTTC.

This clonotype was observed many times. The chain carries TRBV9 and TRBJ2-1; possibly TRBD1 or TRBD2 for D (6 bases each). From germline, CDR1 is SGDLS and CDR2 YYNGEE. There are 15 residues in the CDR3. V was cut by 0 bases and J by 4 bases, with 11 bases left in between. In DNA form, the CDR3 reads TGTGCCAGCAGCGTAGGGGGGGCGGGTTACAATGAGCAGTTCTTC. Residues: CASSVGGAGYNEQFF.

This clonotype was observed many times. The chain uses TRBV20-1 and TRBJ1-1, with 7 bases fitting TRBD1. CDR1 and CDR2 from the germline V gene are DFQATT and SNEGSKA (reference sequence). The CDR3 spans 14 residues. The junction had 7 bases not matched to a gene; V was cut back by 6 bases and J by 0 bases. The DNA for the CDR3 is TGCAGTGCCTACTTAGGGACAGTGAACACTGAAGCTTTCTTT. Translating it yields CSAYLGTVNTEAFF.

By sample fraction, this clonotype is medium-sized (0.01 to 0.1%). The chain has TRBV2 and TRBJ2-7, with a possible D match to TRBD1 (6 bases). The CDR3 covers 13 residues. Germline CDR1 reads SNHLY; CDR2 reads FYNNEI. Trimming took off 8 bases at V and 3 bases at J, with 14 bases between the two ends. The CDR3, as DNA: TGTGCCAGCCACCGCCAGGACAGCTACGAGCAGTACTTC. Translating it yields CASHRQDSYEQYF. Full variable domain (missing parts from reference TRBV2 and TRBJ2-7): EPEVTQTPSHQVTQMGQEVILRCVPISNHLYFYWYRQILGQKVEFLVSFYNNEISEKSEIFDDQFSVERPDGSNFTLKIRSTKLEDSAMYFCASHRQDSYEQYFGPGTRLTVT.

The chain recombines TRBV29-1 with TRBJ1-4; no reliable D call. Trimming removed 8 bases from V and 0 bases from J, with 16 bases in between. Germline V gene sequence: CDR1 SQVTM, CDR2 ANQGSEA. The CDR3 spans 15 residues. CDR3 in amino acids: CSSGCVTATNEKLFF. CDR3 nucleotide sequence: TGCAGCTCCGGTTGCGTGACTGCAACTAATGAAAAACTGTTTTTT.

Regarding this clonotype: Since the CDR3 does not end with the conserved phenylalanine or tryptophan, this likely comes from a read error. Because the CDR3's place on the DNA is in doubt, the DNA is left out and the CDR3 is given as listed by TCRdb. The chain couples TRBV7-6 to TRBJ2-2. CDR1 is SGHVS and CDR2 is FNYEAQ in the germline V gene. The CDR3 is 12 amino acids in total, end residues counted. This CDR3 reads CASSLDTGELFL.

This clonotype showed up just once. This sequence joins TRBV25-1 and TRBJ2-7, with TRBD1 as a possible D gene (6 bases). Germline lookup yields CDR1 MGHDK and CDR2 SYGVNS. V was pared by 5 bases and J by 4 bases, with 12 bases between. CDR3 size: 13 residues. CDR3: CASSILQGYEQYF. In DNA form, the CDR3 reads TGTGCCAGCAGTATACTACAGGGTTACGAGCAGTACTTC.

This clonotype is deemed medium-sized. The chain uses TRBV2 and TRBJ1-1; D gene ambiguous. CDR3 size: 12 residues. Germline CDR1 SNHLY, CDR2 FYNNEI. V was trimmed by 4 bases and J by 1 base, leaving 4 bases between them. CDR3: CASSAGNTEAFF. DNA for the CDR3: TGTGCCAGCAGTGCCGGGAACACTGAAGCTTTCTTT. The full variable domain, its missing parts supplied by reference TRBV2 and TRBJ1-1, is EPEVTQTPSHQVTQMGQEVILRCVPISNHLYFYWYRQILGQKVEFLVSFYNNEISEKSEIFDDQFSVERPDGSNFTLKIRSTKLEDSAMYFCASSAGNTEAFFGQGTRLTVV.

The rearrangement joins TRBV7-2 to TRBJ2-6; perhaps TRBD1 as D (6 bases). This CDR3 comprises 16 residues. Germline CDR1 is SGHTA and CDR2 is FQGNSA. V lost 1 base to trimming and J lost 4 bases, with 11 bases between them. CDR3 in DNA: TGTGCCAGCAGCTTAGGCACACAGGGAGGGGCCAACGTCCTGACTTTC. This gives the protein CASSLGTQGGANVLTF.

For this clonotype: Because it lacks the conserved phenylalanine or tryptophan at the end, this CDR3 is likely a read error. It is unclear where the CDR3 begins or ends on the DNA, so no DNA is shown, and the CDR3 is as TCRdb lists it. V and J are TRBV20-1 and TRBJ2-2. Germline loops: CDR1 DFQATT, CDR2 SNEGSKA (reference sequence). The CDR3 is 15 residues long, counting both termini. The CDR3 is CSARDPGWTPGSCQS.

Remarks on this clonotype: Without the conserved terminal phenylalanine or tryptophan, this CDR3 likely stems from a read error. The V call is TRBV12-5, the J call TRBJ1-1; D perhaps matches TRBD1 (5 bases). The CDR3 is made up of 14 amino acids. Trimming cost V 2 bases and J 4 bases, with 11 bases left between them. Germline V lookup: CDR1 LGHNT, CDR2 FRNRAP. CDR3: CASGLRGDGTEAFL. CDR3 DNA sequence: TGTGCTAGTGGTTTGAGAGGGGATGGCACTGAAGCTTTCCTT.

Relative to its sample, this clonotype is medium-sized (0.01 to 0.1%). This rearrangement joins TRBV9 to TRBJ1-6; D is uncertain. CDR1 and CDR2 from the germline V gene are SGDLS and YYNGEE. V shed 0 bases and J shed 4 bases, with 5 bases lying between them. The CDR3 consists of 14 residues. The DNA of the CDR3 is TGTGCCAGCAGCGTAGCCAGTTATAATTCACCCCTCCACTTT. It encodes CASSVASYNSPLHF.

The V gene is TRBV30, the J gene TRBJ1-1; D not resolved. This CDR3 spans 15 amino acids. V lost 0 bases, J lost 1 base, and 12 bases lay in between. Germline values: CDR1 GTSNPN, CDR2 SVGIG (reference sequence). CDR3 protein: CAWSVRRLTNTEAFF. Here the CDR3 DNA reads TGTGCCTGGAGTGTACGGCGTCTGACGAACACTGAAGCTTTCTTT.

With regard to this clonotype: Compared with germline, one end of the junction differs, possibly owing to a read error. The V gene is TRBV20-1, the J gene TRBJ2-3; TRBD2 agrees at 10 bases. This CDR3 contains 14 residues. CDR1 and CDR2 (germline): DFQATT, SNEGSKA (reference sequence). The CDR3 DNA reads as TGCGGTGCCAGCTCCAGCGGGAGGGCCCTTACGCAGTATTTT. It codes for CGASSSGRALTQYF.

This clonotype occurred many times. The chain carries TRBV10-3 and TRBJ2-2; 9 bases map to TRBD2. The CDR3 loop spans 15 amino acids. V lost 4 bases and J lost 4; bases outside the gene matches: 4. Germline CDR1 and CDR2: ENHRY and SYGVKD. The CDR3 nucleotides are TGTGCCATCAGTGTGGGCGGGGGGGGCACCGGGGAGCTGTTTTTT. Residues: CAISVGGGGTGELFF.

This clonotype was seen ten or more times. The rearrangement joins TRBV7-8 to TRBJ1-5; no definite D call. The germline gives CDR1 SGHVS, CDR2 FQNEAQ. This CDR3 region has 16 residues. Trimming cost V 2 bases and J 0 bases, with 11 bases left between them. The CDR3 protein is CASSLRAPYSNQPQHF. In nucleotides, the CDR3 is TGTGCCAGCAGCTTAAGGGCTCCCTATAGCAATCAGCCCCAGCATTTT.

By share, this clonotype counts as medium-sized. This chain links TRBV29-1 with TRBJ1-2; 7 bases are a match to TRBD1. CDR3 length: 15 residues. V was clipped by 1 base and J by 4 bases; unmatched bases: 9. Germline CDR1 is SQVTM and CDR2 is ANQGSEA. This CDR3 reads CSVEGLTGDGYGYTF. For the CDR3, the DNA is TGCAGCGTTGAAGGCCTAACAGGGGATGGCTATGGCTACACCTTC.

Turning to this clonotype: This may be a read error, as it is one base from a much larger clone. The CDR3 spells CASGQGQGIHEQYF. The CDR3 coding sequence is TGCGCCAGCGGCCAAGGACAGGGAATCCACGAGCAGTACTTC. The chain joins TRBV7-3 to TRBJ2-7; the match to TRBD1 covers 8 bases. From germline, CDR1 is SGHTA and CDR2 FQGTGA. This CDR3 is built from 14 residues.

This rearrangement joins TRBV27 to TRBJ2-1, with D tentatively TRBD1 (6 bases). V was cut by 4 bases and J by 5 bases, with 24 bases left in between. The CDR3 has 18 residues. CDR1 MNHEY and CDR2 SMNVEV come from the germline V gene (reference sequence). CDR3 in amino acids: CASSSKNLLTGRDNEQFF. For the CDR3, the DNA is TGTGCCAGCAGTTCGAAAAACCTGCTGACAGGAAGGGACAATGAGCAGTTCTTC.

This clonotype was detected a few times. The rearrangement uses TRBV4-1 and TRBJ1-1; no clear D. Trimming removed 2 bases from V and 0 bases from J, with 13 bases in between. The CDR3 contains 16 residues. Germline lookup yields CDR1 MGHRA and CDR2 YSYEKL. Here the CDR3 DNA reads TGCGCCAGCAGCCAAAGCTTTGGGCACATGAACACTGAAGCTTTCTTT. Its protein is CASSQSFGHMNTEAFF.

Of note for this clonotype: One base away lies a much larger clone, so this may be a sequencing read error. Likely a read error: the CDR3 ends without its conserved phenylalanine or tryptophan. In DNA form, the CDR3 reads TGTGCCAGCAGCTTGGGACTAGTTAGCACAGATACGCAGTATGTT. Translated, it gives CASSLGLVSTDTQYV. The chain carries TRBV11-1 and TRBJ2-3, with 8 bases matching TRBD2. CDR1 is SGHAT and CDR2 is FQDESV in the germline V gene (reference sequence). The CDR3 runs 15 residues. With 3 bases clipped from V and 0 bases from J, the junction kept 2 bases outside the gene matches.

This clonotype was detected many times. The rearrangement links TRBV7-2 to TRBJ2-7, with D tentatively TRBD1 (6 bases). V lost 0 bases to trimming and J lost 4 bases, with 19 bases between them. The length of the CDR3 is 17 residues. Germline V gene data show CDR1 as SGHTA and CDR2 as FQGNSA. DNA for the CDR3: TGTGCCAGCAGCTTAGCGGGACAACTGGGAGCTGGTTACGAGCAGTACTTC. Protein product: CASSLAGQLGAGYEQYF.

The chain couples TRBV2 to TRBJ1-5, with D perhaps matching TRBD1 (6 bases). The V end lost 2 bases, the J end lost 0 bases, and 14 bases lay between the germline ends. The CDR3 spans 17 residues. From germline, CDR1 is SNHLY and CDR2 FYNNEI. As DNA, the CDR3 is TGTGCCAGCAGTGAACAGGGGCGGACGTTTAGCAATCAGCCCCAGCATTTT. This sequence encodes CASSEQGRTFSNQPQHF.

This clonotype was recorded many times. The chain links TRBV20-1 to TRBJ2-7, with 14 bases lining up with TRBD2. This CDR3 is built from 16 residues. CDR1 DFQATT and CDR2 SNEGSKA come from the germline V gene (reference sequence). Trimming at V came to 1 base and at J to 1 base, leaving 3 bases not matched to a gene. As DNA, the CDR3 is TGCAGTGCTAGAGCCGGGACTAGCGGGAGTTCCTACGAGCAGTACTTC. Translation: CSARAGTSGSSYEQYF.

The rearrangement uses TRBV27 and TRBJ2-7; the D gene could be TRBD1 or TRBD2 (6 bases each). Per germline, CDR1 MNHEY and CDR2 SMNVEV (reference sequence). The V end lost 8 bases, the J end lost 3 bases, and 14 bases lay between the germline ends. There are 13 residues in the CDR3. The DNA of the CDR3 is TGTGCCAGCCGGTTGGGGGGCAGCTACGAGCAGTACTTC. Translated: CASRLGGSYEQYF.

This clonotype is classed as medium-sized (0.01 to 0.1%). This chain connects TRBV24-1 to TRBJ2-1; TRBD1 matches at 7 bases. The length of the CDR3 is 16 residues. Germline assignment: CDR1 KGHDR and CDR2 SFDVKD. V was pared by 6 bases and J by 3 bases, with 10 bases of the junction left unmatched. CDR3 nucleotide sequence: TGTGCCACCAGTATTCCAGGGGGTAAAAACTACAATGAGCAGTTCTTC. Protein sequence: CATSIPGGKNYNEQFF.

The chain is built from TRBV7-2 and TRBJ2-3; no firm D call. The J call may be incorrect, as the DNA end agrees better with TRBJ1-5. CDR3 length: 14 amino acids. Germline CDR1 is SGHTA and CDR2 is FQGNSA. The CDR3 loop reads CASSRQAVADTQHF. The CDR3 nucleotides read TGTGCCAGCAGCCGACAAGCGGTAGCAGATACGCAGCATTTT.

This chain links TRBV10-3 with TRBJ1-1; 7 bases agree with TRBD1. The ends lost 10 bases at V and 3 bases at J; junction bases unmatched: 14. The CDR3 contains 15 residues. Germline V gene lookup returns CDR1 ENHRY and CDR2 SYGVKD. The CDR3 here is CASRIPGQRDTEAFF. The CDR3 nucleotides are TGTGCCAGCAGAATCCCGGGACAGAGAGACACTGAAGCTTTCTTT.

This clonotype was found many times. The chain joins TRBV9 to TRBJ1-2, with a possible D match to TRBD1 (5 bases). CDR1 is SGDLS, CDR2 YYNGEE, per germline. The length of the CDR3 is 15 residues. Trimming stripped 0 bases from V and 4 bases from J, with 13 bases between. CDR3 DNA: TGTGCCAGCAGCGTAGATGGGGGAGAGATCTATGGCTACACCTTC. Its protein product is CASSVDGGEIYGYTF.

Worth noting for this clonotype: A read error is possible here, since a much larger clone lies one base away. This chain links TRBV20-1 with TRBJ2-1; unclear D gene. The CDR3 is made up of 15 amino acids. Germline V gene data show CDR1 as DFQATT and CDR2 as SNEGSKA (reference sequence). The CDR3 region has the DNA TGCAGTGCTAGAGACCCGAAACAAGATAACAAGGAGCAGTTCTTC. Its protein product is CSARDPKQDNKEQFF.